These T cell receptor beta chains were read from a single sample in a study of T cell responses to AZD1222 COVID-19 vaccine. Only in-frame clones appear in the TCRdb table, and some are missing; sequencing was by immunoSEQ multiplex PCR. In the table there are some 62,000 clones, about 74% of which are singletons. This material consisted of peripheral blood, taken on day 0 of AZD1222 vaccination. These receptors were collected from an adult in good health. The CDR3 runs from the conserved cysteine through the conserved F or W. D genes are given only for firm matches. For some rows the clone size is stated as once, few or many, or as a class when expanded; others skip it.

j_call clone_size d_call v_call cdr3_aa cdr3_nt
TRBJ1-1 - - TRBV4-1 CASSQWGGPKNAFF TGCGCCAGCAGCCAATGGGGGGGACCGAAGAATGCTTTCTTT
TRBJ2-5 - TRBD2 TRBV3-1/TRBV3-2 CASSHIAGGETQYF TGTGCCAGCAGCCATATAGCGGGGGGGGAGACCCAGTACTTC
TRBJ2-1 - TRBD1 TRBV18 CASSPAGGNNEQFF TGTGCCAGCTCACCCGCAGGGGGAAACAATGAGCAGTTCTTC
TRBJ2-3 - - TRBV25-1 CASSGNQDTQYF TGTGCCAGCTCCGGAAACCAAGATACGCAGTATTTT
TRBJ2-7 - TRBD1 TRBV7-2 CASSIQGAGYEQYF TGTGCCAGCAGCATTCAGGGGGCCGGGTACGAGCAGTACTTC
TRBJ2-3 - TRBD2 TRBV27 CASSAGGSTDTQYF TGTGCCAGCTCTGCGGGAGGGAGCACAGATACGCAGTATTTT
TRBJ2-5 - TRBD2 TRBV11-2 CASSPARLAGQETQYF TGTGCCAGCAGCCCCGCTCGACTAGCGGGGCAAGAGACCCAGTACTTC
TRBJ1-6 once TRBD1 TRBV7-2 CASSSRTGSSPLHF TGTGCCAGCAGCTCCAGGACAGGTTCATCACCCCTCCACTTT
TRBJ2-7 - - TRBV18 CASSPEWTLEQYF TGTGCCAGCTCACCGGAATGGACCCTCGAGCAGTACTTC
TRBJ2-7 - - TRBV15 CATSRDGAGQRAYEQYF TGTGCCACCAGCAGAGATGGGGCAGGGCAAAGGGCCTACGAGCAGTACTTC
TRBJ2-5 - TRBD1 TRBV6-2/TRBV6-3 CASSYLGQATQETQYF TGTGCCAGCAGTTACTTAGGACAGGCGACCCAAGAGACCCAGTACTTC
TRBJ1-2 - - TRBV3-1/TRBV3-2 CASSQDGTGGRSGYGYTF TGTGCCAGCAGCCAAGACGGCACAGGCGGGCGATCTGGGTATGGCTACACCTTC
TRBJ1-1 once - TRBV2 CASSGLGEAFF TGTGCCAGCAGTGGTCTGGGTGAAGCTTTCTTT
TRBJ1-1 - - TRBV28 CASSLEGTGEAFF TGTGCCAGCAGTTTGGAAGGGACGGGTGAAGCTTTCTTT
TRBJ1-1 - - TRBV5-6 CASSLNPNTEAFF TGTGCCAGCAGCTTAAACCCGAACACTGAAGCTTTCTTT
TRBJ2-1 - - TRBV7-9 CASSLAVNEQFF TGTGCCAGCAGCTTAGCTGTGAATGAGCAGTTCTTC
TRBJ2-3 - TRBD1 TRBV5-1 CASSLEGQVSTDTQYF TGCGCCAGCAGCTTGGAGGGACAGGTGTCCACAGATACGCAGTATTTT
TRBJ1-2 - - TRBV7-9 CASSIGGNYGYTF TGTGCCAGCAGCATCGGGGGGAACTATGGCTACACCTTC
TRBJ1-3 - - TRBV2 CASSEGGHGNTIYF TGTGCCAGCAGTGAAGGGGGGCACGGAAACACCATATATTTT
TRBJ2-1 few - TRBV27 CASSLTTNYNEQFF TGTGCCAGCAGTTTAACGACTAACTACAATGAGCAGTTCTTC
TRBJ1-1 - TRBD1 TRBV5-4 CASLLQGVNTEAFF TGTGCCAGCCTACTACAGGGGGTGAACACTGAAGCTTTCTTT
TRBJ2-5 - - TRBV7-2 CASSFARETQYF TGTGCCAGCAGCTTTGCCCGAGAGACCCAGTACTTC
TRBJ2-1 - - TRBV7-9 CASSRLIPNEQFF TGTGCCAGCAGCCGCCTAATACCCAATGAGCAGTTCTTC
TRBJ2-3 - - TRBV5-4 CASSPGGGVSTDTQYF TGTGCCAGCAGCCCAGGGGGGGGCGTGAGCACAGATACGCAGTATTTT
TRBJ2-7 - TRBD2 TRBV12-3/TRBV12-4 CASSPGLAHEQYF TGTGCCAGCAGTCCGGGACTAGCACACGAGCAGTACTTC
TRBJ2-2 - - TRBV7-9 CASSLAGAYTGELFF TGTGCCAGCAGCTTGGCGGGGGCCTACACCGGGGAGCTGTTTTTT
TRBJ2-3 - - TRBV4-2 CASSLGTSTSTDTQYF TGTGCCAGCAGCCTGGGGACTTCTACTAGCACAGATACGCAGTATTTT
TRBJ1-4 once TRBD1 TRBV5-4 CASSLHRDRGSFNEKLFF TGTGCCAGCAGCCTACACCGGGACAGAGGATCATTTAATGAAAAACTGTTTTTT
TRBJ2-1 - - TRBV7-9 CASSLGTVEQFF TGTGCCAGCAGCTTAGGGACCGTTGAGCAGTTCTTC
TRBJ1-1 - - TRBV4-2 CASSPPTGEYTEAFF TGTGCCAGCAGCCCTCCCACAGGAGAATACACTGAAGCTTTCTTT
TRBJ2-1 - TRBD1 TRBV5-1 CASSNNRGNEQFF TGCGCCAGCAGCAATAACAGGGGAAATGAGCAGTTCTTC
TRBJ1-1 - - TRBV5-8 CASSFGWSRDTEAFF TGTGCCAGCAGCTTTGGTTGGAGTCGGGACACTGAAGCTTTCTTT
TRBJ1-2 - - TRBV5-4 CASSHPDREGPYGYTF TGTGCCAGCAGCCACCCGGACCGAGAGGGCCCCTATGGCTACACCTTC
TRBJ2-7 - - TRBV4-3 CASSQVEGLGYEQYF TGCGCCAGCAGCCAAGTTGAGGGGCTGGGGTACGAGCAGTACTTC
TRBJ2-7 few TRBD1 TRBV6-1 CASSDLPGTGLYEQYF TGTGCCAGCAGTGATCTCCCAGGGACAGGGCTATACGAGCAGTACTTC
TRBJ2-1 - TRBD2 TRBV11-2 CASSLLASGGYNEQFF TGTGCCAGCAGCCTATTGGCTAGCGGGGGTTACAATGAGCAGTTCTTC
TRBJ1-1 few - TRBV5-4 CASGQGGAMNTEAFF TGTGCCAGCGGCCAAGGGGGGGCGATGAACACTGAAGCTTTCTTT
TRBJ1-1 - TRBD1 TRBV7-2 CATTPGQADRRAFF TGTGCCACAACACCAGGACAGGCGGATCGTCGAGCTTTCTTT
TRBJ2-5 - TRBD1 TRBV5-1 CASSQGARETQYF TGCGCCAGCAGCCAGGGGGCCAGAGAGACCCAGTACTTC
TRBJ1-2 - - TRBV6-2/TRBV6-3 CASSKPSGQNRLYGYTF TGTGCCAGCAGTAAACCTTCTGGACAGAATCGGCTCTATGGCTACACCTTC
TRBJ2-1 - - TRBV29-1 CSVEREPYNEQFF TGCAGCGTTGAACGGGAGCCCTACAATGAGCAGTTCTTC
TRBJ2-7 - TRBD1 TRBV7-9 CASSETGPYEQYF TGTGCCAGCAGCGAGACAGGGCCCTACGAGCAGTACTTC
TRBJ2-2 - - TRBV2 CASNRRGDTGELFF TGTGCCAGCAACCGAAGGGGGGACACCGGGGAGCTGTTTTTT
TRBJ1-2 - - TRBV12-3/TRBV12-4 CASTGLRWGGYTF TGTGCCAGCACTGGGCTTCGCTGGGGTGGCTACACCTTC
TRBJ2-1 once TRBD1 TRBV10-1 CASSQGQGTEEFF TGCGCCAGCAGTCAGGGACAGGGGACTGAGGAGTTCTTC
TRBJ2-3 once TRBD2 TRBV7-2 CASSLAARASGAHDTQYF TGTGCCAGCAGCTTAGCGGCCAGGGCTAGCGGGGCCCACGATACGCAGTATTTT
TRBJ1-2 - TRBD1 TRBV5-1 CASSTGQGLYGYTF TGCGCCAGCAGCACCGGACAGGGGCTCTATGGCTACACCTTC
TRBJ2-2 - TRBD1 TRBV9 CASTTRGGTENTGELFF TGTGCCAGCACCACAAGGGGTGGGACAGAGAACACCGGGGAGCTGTTTTTT
TRBJ1-1 - - TRBV19 CASSIVGMGTEAFF TGTGCCAGTAGTATAGTCGGAATGGGGACTGAAGCTTTCTTT
TRBJ1-4 - - TRBV6-5 CASRPGGAGEKLFF TGTGCCAGCAGGCCGGGGGGTGCGGGTGAAAAACTGTTTTTT
TRBJ2-7 - TRBD1 TRBV29-1 CSVEVMDRGYEQYF TGCAGCGTTGAAGTAATGGACAGGGGCTACGAGCAGTACTTC
TRBJ1-3 - - TRBV28 CASSSNGNTIYF TGTGCCAGCAGCTCTAATGGAAACACCATATATTTT
TRBJ2-2 once - TRBV29-1 CSVGRKNTGELFF TGCAGCGTTGGAAGGAAGAACACCGGGGAGCTGTTTTTT
TRBJ2-7 once TRBD1 TRBV4-3 CASSQDDRAYEQYF TGCGCCAGCAGCCAAGATGACAGGGCCTACGAGCAGTACTTC
TRBJ1-2 - TRBD1 TRBV7-9 CASRIQGVNYGYTF TGTGCCAGCAGAATACAGGGGGTAAACTATGGCTACACCTTC
TRBJ2-3 - TRBD2 TRBV7-2 CASSLSWLAGSTDTQYF TGTGCCAGCAGCTTAAGTTGGCTAGCGGGGAGCACAGATACGCAGTATTTT
TRBJ1-2 - - TRBV7-9 CASSLGPQLGYTF TGTGCCAGCAGCTTAGGGCCTCAACTTGGCTACACCTTC
TRBJ2-5 once - TRBV6-5 CASFGVGTQYF TGTGCCAGCTTCGGGGTCGGGACCCAGTACTTC
TRBJ1-2 - - TRBV7-8 CASSLAWTRDELYGYTF TGTGCCAGCAGCTTAGCGTGGACTAGGGACGAACTGTATGGCTACACCTTC